This T cell receptor beta chain comes out of a study of Ad26.COV2.S vaccination and SARS-CoV-2 variants. Study findings and constraints: Participants in the vaccine arm had higher spike-specific TCR breadth; placebo recipients had lower.

J lost 6 bases, V lost 2 bases, and 4 bases had no gene match. CDR1 SGHDT and CDR2 YYEEEE come from the germline V gene. The CDR3 is 16 residues long. Comments on this clone: Its antigen remains unidentified.

Clones were sequenced by immunoSEQ multiplex PCR, and TCRdb holds only the in-frame ones, with some missing. The repertoire holds approximately 97,000 clones, with roughly 80% as singletons. This sample comprised peripheral blood, obtained after recovery from COVID-19. The rearrangement links TRBV5-6 to TRBJ1-6; TRBD1 agrees at 11 bases. This receptor was identified in a human donor who had recovered from COVID-19. The CDR3 spells CASSLGQGASNSPLHF. The CDR3 DNA follows: TGTGCCAGCAGCTTAGGACAGGGGGCATCTAATTCACCCCTCCACTTT.